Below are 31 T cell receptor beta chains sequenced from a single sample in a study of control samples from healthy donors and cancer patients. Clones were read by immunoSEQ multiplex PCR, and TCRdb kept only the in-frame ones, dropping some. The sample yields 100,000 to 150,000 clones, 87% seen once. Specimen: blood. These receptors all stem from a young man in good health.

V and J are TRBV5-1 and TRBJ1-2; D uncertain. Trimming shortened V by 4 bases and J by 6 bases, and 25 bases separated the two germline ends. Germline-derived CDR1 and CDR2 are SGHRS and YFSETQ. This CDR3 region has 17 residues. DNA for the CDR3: TGCGCCAGCAGCCCCCGCAGTGGTAGGGCCCCAACGGATGGCTACACCTTC. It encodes CASSPRSGRAPTDGYTF.

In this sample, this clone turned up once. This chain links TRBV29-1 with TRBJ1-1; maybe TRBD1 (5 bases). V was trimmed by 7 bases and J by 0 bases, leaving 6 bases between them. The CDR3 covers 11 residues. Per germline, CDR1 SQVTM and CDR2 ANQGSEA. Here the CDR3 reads CSGDLNTEAFF. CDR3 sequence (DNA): TGCAGCGGGGACCTGAACACTGAAGCTTTCTTT.

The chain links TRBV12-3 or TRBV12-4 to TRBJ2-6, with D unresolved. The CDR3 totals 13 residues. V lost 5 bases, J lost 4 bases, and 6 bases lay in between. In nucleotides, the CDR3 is TGTGCCAGCAGTCACTGGGGGGCCAACGTCCTGACTTTC. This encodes CASSHWGANVLTF.

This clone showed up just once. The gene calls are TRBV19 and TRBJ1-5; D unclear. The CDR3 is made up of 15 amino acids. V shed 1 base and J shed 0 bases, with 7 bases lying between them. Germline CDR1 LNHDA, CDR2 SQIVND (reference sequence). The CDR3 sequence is CASSIGANSNQPQHF. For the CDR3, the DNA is TGTGCCAGTAGTATAGGGGCAAATAGCAATCAGCCCCAGCATTTT.

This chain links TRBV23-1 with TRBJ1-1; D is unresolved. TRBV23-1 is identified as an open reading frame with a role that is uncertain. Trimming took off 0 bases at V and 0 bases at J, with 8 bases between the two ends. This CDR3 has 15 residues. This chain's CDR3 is CASSQSRPVNTEAFF. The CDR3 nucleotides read TGCGCCAGCAGTCAATCGAGGCCAGTGAACACTGAAGCTTTCTTT.

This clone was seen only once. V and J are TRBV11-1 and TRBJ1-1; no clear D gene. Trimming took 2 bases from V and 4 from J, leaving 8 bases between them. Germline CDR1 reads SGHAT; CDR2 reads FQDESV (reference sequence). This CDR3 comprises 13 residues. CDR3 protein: CASSLSRGTEAFF. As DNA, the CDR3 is TGTGCCAGCAGCTTAAGTCGAGGCACTGAAGCTTTCTTT.

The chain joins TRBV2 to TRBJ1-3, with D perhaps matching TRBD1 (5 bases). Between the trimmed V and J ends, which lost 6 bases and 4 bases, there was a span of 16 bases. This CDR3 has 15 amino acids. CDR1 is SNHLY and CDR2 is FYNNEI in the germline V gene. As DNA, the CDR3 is TGTGCCAGCAGCAGGGAGATACTCGGGGGAAACACCATATATTTT. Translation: CASSREILGGNTIYF.

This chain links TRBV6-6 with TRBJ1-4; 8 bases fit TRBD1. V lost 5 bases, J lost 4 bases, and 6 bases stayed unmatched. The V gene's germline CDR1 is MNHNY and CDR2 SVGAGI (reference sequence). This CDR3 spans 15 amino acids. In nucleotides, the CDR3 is TGTGCCAGCAGTACCGGACAGGGTTATAATGAAAAACTGTTTTTT. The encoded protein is CASSTGQGYNEKLFF.

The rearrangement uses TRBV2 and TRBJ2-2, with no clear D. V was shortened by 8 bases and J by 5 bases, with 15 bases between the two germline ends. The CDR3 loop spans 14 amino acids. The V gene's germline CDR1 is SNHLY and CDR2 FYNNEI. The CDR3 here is CASLSHLGTGELFF. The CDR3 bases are TGTGCCAGCTTAAGTCACCTCGGGACCGGGGAGCTGTTTTTT.

CDR3: CASSLVAVNSPLHF. The DNA of the CDR3 is TGTGCCAGCAGCTTGGTGGCAGTAAATTCACCCCTCCACTTT. The chain carries TRBV5-5 and TRBJ1-6; no reliable D call. This CDR3 has 14 residues. Per germline, CDR1 SGHKS and CDR2 YYEKEE (reference sequence). Deletions cut 0 bases from V and 7 bases from J, with 8 bases between.

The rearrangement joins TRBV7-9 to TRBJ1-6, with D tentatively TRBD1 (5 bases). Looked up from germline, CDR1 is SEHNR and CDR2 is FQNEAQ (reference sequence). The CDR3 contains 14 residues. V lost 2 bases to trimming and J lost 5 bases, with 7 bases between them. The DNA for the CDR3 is TGTGCCAGCAGCTTACAGGGAGATAATTCACCCCTCCACTTT. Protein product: CASSLQGDNSPLHF. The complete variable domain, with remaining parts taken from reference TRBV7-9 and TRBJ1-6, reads DTGVSQNPRHKITKRGQNVTFRCDPISEHNRLYWYRQTLGQGPEFLTYFQNEAQLEKSRLLSDRFSAERPKGSFSTLEIQRTEQGDSAMYLCASSLQGDNSPLHFGNGTRLTVT.

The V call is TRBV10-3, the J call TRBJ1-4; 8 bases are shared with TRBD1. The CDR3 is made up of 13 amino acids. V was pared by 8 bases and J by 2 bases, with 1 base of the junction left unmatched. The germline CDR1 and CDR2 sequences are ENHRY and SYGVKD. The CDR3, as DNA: TGTGCCATCCAGGGGGCCACTAATGAAAAACTGTTTTTT. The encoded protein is CAIQGATNEKLFF.

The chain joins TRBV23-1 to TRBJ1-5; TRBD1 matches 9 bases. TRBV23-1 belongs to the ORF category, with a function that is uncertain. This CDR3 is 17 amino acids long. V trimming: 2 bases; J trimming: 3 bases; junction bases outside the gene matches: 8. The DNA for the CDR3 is TGCGCCAGCAGTCAACGTCCGACAGGGGGACCCAATCAGCCCCAGCATTTT. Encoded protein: CASSQRPTGGPNQPQHF.

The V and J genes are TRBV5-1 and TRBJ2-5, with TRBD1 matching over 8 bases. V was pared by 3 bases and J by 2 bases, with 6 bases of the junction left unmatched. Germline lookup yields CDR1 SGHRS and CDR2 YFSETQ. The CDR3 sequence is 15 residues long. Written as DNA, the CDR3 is TGCGCCAGCAGCTCGGGACAGGCAGGGCAAGAGACCCAGTACTTC. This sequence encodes CASSSGQAGQETQYF.

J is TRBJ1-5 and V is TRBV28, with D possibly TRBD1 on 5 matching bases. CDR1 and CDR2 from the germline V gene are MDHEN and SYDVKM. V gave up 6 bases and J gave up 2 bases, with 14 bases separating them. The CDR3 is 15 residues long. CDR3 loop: CASRPARGGNQPQHF. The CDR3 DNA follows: TGTGCCAGCAGGCCCGCCCGGGGCGGCAATCAGCCCCAGCATTTT.

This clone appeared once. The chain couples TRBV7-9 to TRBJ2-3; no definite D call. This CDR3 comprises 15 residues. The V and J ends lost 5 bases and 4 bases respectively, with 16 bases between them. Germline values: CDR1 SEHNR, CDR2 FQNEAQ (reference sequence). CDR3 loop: CASSAPGPGADTQYF. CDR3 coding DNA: TGTGCCAGCAGCGCACCTGGGCCAGGAGCAGATACGCAGTATTTT. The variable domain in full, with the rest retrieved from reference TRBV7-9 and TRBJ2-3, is DTGVSQNPRHKITKRGQNVTFRCDPISEHNRLYWYRQTLGQGPEFLTYFQNEAQLEKSRLLSDRFSAERPKGSFSTLEIQRTEQGDSAMYLCASSAPGPGADTQYFGPGTRLTVL.

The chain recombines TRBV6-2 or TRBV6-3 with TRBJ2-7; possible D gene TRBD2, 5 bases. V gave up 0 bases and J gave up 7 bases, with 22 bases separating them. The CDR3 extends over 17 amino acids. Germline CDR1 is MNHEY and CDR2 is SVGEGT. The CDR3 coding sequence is TGTGCCAGCAGTTACTCGAGGGTCGAGCGGCCCCACTTGGAGCAGTACTTC. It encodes CASSYSRVERPHLEQYF.

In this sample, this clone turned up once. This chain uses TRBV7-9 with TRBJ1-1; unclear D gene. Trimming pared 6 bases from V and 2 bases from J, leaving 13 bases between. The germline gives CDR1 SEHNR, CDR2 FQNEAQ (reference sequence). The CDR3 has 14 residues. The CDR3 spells CASREPQRNTEAFF. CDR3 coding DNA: TGTGCCAGCAGGGAACCGCAGAGAAACACTGAAGCTTTCTTT.

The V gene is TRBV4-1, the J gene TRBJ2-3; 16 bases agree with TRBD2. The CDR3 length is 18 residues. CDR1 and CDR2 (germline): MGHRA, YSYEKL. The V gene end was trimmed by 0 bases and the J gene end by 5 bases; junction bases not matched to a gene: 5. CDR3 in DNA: TGCGCCAGCAGCCAAGATAGGGGACTAGCGGGAGGGCGAGATACGCAGTATTTT. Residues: CASSQDRGLAGGRDTQYF.

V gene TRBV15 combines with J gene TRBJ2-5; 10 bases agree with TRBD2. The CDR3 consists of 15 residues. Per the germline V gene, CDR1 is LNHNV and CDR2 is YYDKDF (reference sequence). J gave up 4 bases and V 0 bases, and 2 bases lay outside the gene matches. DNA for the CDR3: TGTGCCACCAGCAGAGACCTAGCGGGAGCAGAGACCCAGTACTTC. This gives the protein CATSRDLAGAETQYF. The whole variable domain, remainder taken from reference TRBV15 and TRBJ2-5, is DAMVIQNPRYQVTQFGKPVTLSCSQTLNHNVMYWYQQKSSQAPKLLFHYYDKDFNNEADTPDNFQSRRPNTSFCFLDIRSPGLGDTAMYLCATSRDLAGAETQYFGPGTRLLVL.

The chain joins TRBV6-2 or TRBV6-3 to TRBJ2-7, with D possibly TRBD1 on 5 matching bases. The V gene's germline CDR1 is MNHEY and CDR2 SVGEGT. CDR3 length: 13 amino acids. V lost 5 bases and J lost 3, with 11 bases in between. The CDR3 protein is CASSAGHGYEQYF. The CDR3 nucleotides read TGTGCCAGCAGTGCAGGACACGGCTACGAGCAGTACTTC.

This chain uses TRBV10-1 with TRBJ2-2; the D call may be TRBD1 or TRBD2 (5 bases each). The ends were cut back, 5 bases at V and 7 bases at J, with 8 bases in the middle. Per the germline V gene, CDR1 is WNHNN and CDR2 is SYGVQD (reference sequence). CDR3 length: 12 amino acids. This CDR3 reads CASSWDRGELFF. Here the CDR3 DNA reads TGCGCCAGCAGTTGGGACCGCGGGGAGCTGTTTTTT.

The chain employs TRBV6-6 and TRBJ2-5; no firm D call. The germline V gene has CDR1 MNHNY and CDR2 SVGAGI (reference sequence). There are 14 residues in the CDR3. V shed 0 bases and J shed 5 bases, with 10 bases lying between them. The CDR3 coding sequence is TGTGCCAGCAGTTACTCGAAAGAAGGGGAGACCCAGTACTTC. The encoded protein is CASSYSKEGETQYF.

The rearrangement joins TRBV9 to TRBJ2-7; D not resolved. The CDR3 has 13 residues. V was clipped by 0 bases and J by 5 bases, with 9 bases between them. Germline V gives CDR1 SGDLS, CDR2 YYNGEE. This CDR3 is CASSVGPKDEQYF. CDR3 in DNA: TGTGCCAGCAGCGTAGGCCCAAAGGACGAGCAGTACTTC.

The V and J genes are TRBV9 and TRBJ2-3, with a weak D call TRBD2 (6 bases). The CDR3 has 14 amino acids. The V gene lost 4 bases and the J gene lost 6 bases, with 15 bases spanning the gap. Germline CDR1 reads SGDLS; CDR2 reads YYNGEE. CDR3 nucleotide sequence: TGTGCCAGCAGCCGCATGGGGGGAGTCGATACGCAGTATTTT. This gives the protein CASSRMGGVDTQYF.

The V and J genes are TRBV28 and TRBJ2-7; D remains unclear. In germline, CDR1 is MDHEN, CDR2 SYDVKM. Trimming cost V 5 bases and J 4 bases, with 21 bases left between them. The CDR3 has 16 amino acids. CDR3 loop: CASSPLRSTVVYEQYF. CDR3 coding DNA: TGTGCCAGCAGTCCACTAAGATCGACGGTCGTTTACGAGCAGTACTTC.

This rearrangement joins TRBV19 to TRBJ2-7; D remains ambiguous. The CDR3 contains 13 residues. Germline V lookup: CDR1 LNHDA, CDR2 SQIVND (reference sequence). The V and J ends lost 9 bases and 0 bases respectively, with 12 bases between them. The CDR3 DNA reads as TGTGCCAGCCGAGTTCCGAGCTCCTACGAGCAGTACTTC. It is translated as CASRVPSSYEQYF.

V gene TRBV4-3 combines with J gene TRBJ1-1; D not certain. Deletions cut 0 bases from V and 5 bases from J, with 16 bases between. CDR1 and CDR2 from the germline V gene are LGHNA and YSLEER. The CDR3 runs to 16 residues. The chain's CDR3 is CASSQDLRGIGTEAFF. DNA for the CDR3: TGCGCCAGCAGCCAAGATCTCCGGGGTATTGGGACTGAAGCTTTCTTT.

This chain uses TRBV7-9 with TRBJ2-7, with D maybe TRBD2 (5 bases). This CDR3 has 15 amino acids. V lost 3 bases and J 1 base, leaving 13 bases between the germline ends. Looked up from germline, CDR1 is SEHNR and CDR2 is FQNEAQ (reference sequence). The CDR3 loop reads CASSLWGEDSYEQYF. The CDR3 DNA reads TGTGCCAGCAGCTTGTGGGGAGAGGATTCCTACGAGCAGTACTTC.

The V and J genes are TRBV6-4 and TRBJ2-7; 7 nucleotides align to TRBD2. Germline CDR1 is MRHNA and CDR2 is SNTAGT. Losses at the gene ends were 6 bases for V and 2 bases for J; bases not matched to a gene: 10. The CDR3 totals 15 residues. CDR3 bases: TGTGCCAGCAGCGAAGAGGCGGGAGTTGCCTACGAGCAGTACTTC. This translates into CASSEEAGVAYEQYF.

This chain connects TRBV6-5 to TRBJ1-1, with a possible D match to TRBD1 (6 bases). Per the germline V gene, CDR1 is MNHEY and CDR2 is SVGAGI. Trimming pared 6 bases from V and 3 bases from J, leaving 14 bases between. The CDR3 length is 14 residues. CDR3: CASRSNREDTEAFF. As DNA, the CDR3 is TGTGCCAGCAGAAGCAACAGGGAGGACACTGAAGCTTTCTTT.